This T cell receptor beta chain was identified during a study of T cells expressing NK-cell markers. Study-level information: Researchers got TCR beta repertoires out of sorted CD3+CD56+NKG2C+, CD3+CD56+NKG2C- and CD3+CD56-NKG2C+ T cells.

TCRdb reprocessed the 5' RACE reads; each CDR3 protein has one entry and no DNA is given. The sample has about 460,000 distinct CDR3 sequences; the top ten hold roughly 1.4%. CDR3 length: 14 residues. CDR1 is LGHDT, CDR2 YNNKEL, per germline (reference sequence). The sequencing input was blood T cells: a sorted CD56 or NKG2C T cell subset, CD4+ or CD8+ T cells, or bulk PBMC T cells (not recorded which). This TCR derives from a woman aged 45-65 years in good health. The chain combines TRBV3-1 with TRBJ2-3. CDR3 protein: CASSQDLIGHTQYF.